This T cell receptor beta chain was profiled in a study of blood T cell repertoires in COVID-19. Study overall: From the United States, Italy and Spain came samples of acute and convalescent COVID-19. The cDNA or gDNA used as material had been derived from T cells, B-cell-depleted T cells, or PBMCs.

The CDR3 covers 13 residues. Germline V gives CDR1 SGHVS, CDR2 FQNEAQ. V gave up 4 bases and J gave up 2 bases, with 6 bases separating them. Authors' analysis steps: Scientists estimated how many nucleated cells there were by amplifying reference gene primers. Assay used: immunoSEQ multiplex PCR; TCRdb lists only in-frame clones, some missing. V and J calls and clone size are copied from that table; D and trimming were computed from the DNA. The sample has about 98,000 clones; 86% are singletons. Material: peripheral blood. The rearrangement links TRBV7-8 to TRBJ2-4, with D tentatively TRBD2 (5 bases). The receptor was derived from a man in his fifties with acute or convalescent COVID-19. The CDR3 DNA is TGTGCCAGCAGCTCGGGATCCAAAAACATTCAGTACTTC. Translation: CASSSGSKNIQYF. Looking up the rest from reference TRBV7-8 and TRBJ2-4 gives the full variable domain: GAGVSQSPRYKVAKRGQDVALRCDPISGHVSLFWYQQALGQGPEFLTYFQNEAQLDKSGLPSDRFFAERPEGSVSTLKIQRTQQEDSAVYLCASSSGSKNIQYFGAGTRLSVL.